These T cell receptor beta chains were read from a single sample in a study of T cell repertoires in cytomegalovirus infection. TCRdb used MiXCR to reprocess the reads, holding one entry per CDR3 protein. This sample has roughly 280,000 distinct CDR3 sequences; approximately 14% occur once, and the top ten carry 8.5% to 9%. Material: PBMCs. These receptors originate from a human donor in good health (CMV status not recorded). Some clones in this sample may be carry-over from other donors' samples. Each CDR3 is given with its conserved first and last residue. Each record gives: clone size, V gene, J gene, D gene, CDR3 protein, CDR3 DNA. The D gene is left open where the match is weak. Expanded clones get a size class; other rows say once, few or many, or leave the size out.

many	TRBV9	TRBJ1-3	.	CASSDSRSGNTIYF	TGTGCCAGCAGCGACAGCCGCTCTGGAAACACCATATATTTT
.	TRBV6-5	TRBJ2-7	.	CASSYSRDSRYEQYF	TGTGCCAGCAGTTACTCCCGAGATTCTAGGTACGAGCAGTACTTC
.	TRBV14	TRBJ2-2	.	CASSQELGPTGELFF	TGTGCCAGCAGCCAAGAGCTAGGACCCACCGGGGAGCTGTTTTTT
many	TRBV14	TRBJ2-7	.	CASSQEVGQPYEQYF	TGTGCCAGCAGCCAAGAAGTTGGCCAGCCCTACGAGCAGTACTTC
.	TRBV15	TRBJ2-3	.	CATSREGSGITDTQYF	TGTGCCACCAGCAGAGAGGGGAGTGGAATCACAGATACGCAGTATTTT
few	TRBV2	TRBJ1-5	.	CASSESQGVNQPQHF	TGTGCCAGCAGTGAGTCACAGGGCGTCAATCAGCCCCAGCATTTT
many	TRBV12-3/TRBV12-4	TRBJ2-5	TRBD1	CASSLGQGTPYQETQYF	TGTGCCAGCAGTTTGGGACAGGGGACACCATACCAAGAGACCCAGTACTTC
many	TRBV6-5	TRBJ2-1	TRBD1	CASSPTGGEYNEQFF	TGTGCCAGCAGCCCCACAGGGGGCGAGTACAATGAGCAGTTCTTC
many	TRBV29-1	TRBJ2-5	.	CSVEGGIQTQYF	TGCAGCGTTGAGGGGGGAATACAGACCCAGTACTTC
many	TRBV7-2	TRBJ1-5	TRBD1	CASSLRGPGNQPQHF	TGTGCCAGCAGCTTAAGGGGGCCGGGCAATCAGCCCCAGCATTTT
few	TRBV14	TRBJ2-7	TRBD1	CASSQTGVWEQYF	TGTGCCAGCAGCCAAACAGGGGTCTGGGAGCAGTACTTC
few	TRBV29-1	TRBJ2-1	.	CSVEETGIYNEQFF	TGCAGCGTTGAAGAGACAGGAATTTACAATGAGCAGTTCTTC
many	TRBV2	TRBJ2-5	.	CASRVDLRETQYF	TGTGCCAGCAGGGTAGACCTACGGGAGACCCAGTACTTC
many	TRBV7-2	TRBJ2-2	.	CASSFWPPGTGELFF	TGTGCCAGCAGCTTCTGGCCCCCCGGGACCGGGGAGCTGTTTTTT
.	TRBV7-9	TRBJ2-1	TRBD2	CASSPSGSNNEQFF	TGTGCCAGCAGCCCCAGCGGGAGTAACAATGAGCAGTTCTTC